Sequencing of this TCR beta chain was carried out in a study of blood T cell repertoires in COVID-19. This table comes from immunoSEQ multiplex PCR, and its TCRdb copy is limited to in-frame clones, with some not included. The profile shows around 190,000 clones, 80% to 90% of them singletons. Sequenced material: peripheral blood. The source of this sequence is a man aged 50 or older with active or convalescent COVID-19.

CDR3 bases: TGCGCCAGAGAATGGCCGGGACAGGCGTACCGTGGCTACACCTTC. Encoded protein: CAREWPGQAYRGYTF. This chain connects TRBV5-1 to TRBJ1-2; TRBD1 aligns across 8 bases. This CDR3 spans 15 amino acids. After removal of 8 bases from V and 7 bases from J, the junction contained 16 bases not matched to a gene. The V gene's germline CDR1 is SGHRS and CDR2 YFSETQ.